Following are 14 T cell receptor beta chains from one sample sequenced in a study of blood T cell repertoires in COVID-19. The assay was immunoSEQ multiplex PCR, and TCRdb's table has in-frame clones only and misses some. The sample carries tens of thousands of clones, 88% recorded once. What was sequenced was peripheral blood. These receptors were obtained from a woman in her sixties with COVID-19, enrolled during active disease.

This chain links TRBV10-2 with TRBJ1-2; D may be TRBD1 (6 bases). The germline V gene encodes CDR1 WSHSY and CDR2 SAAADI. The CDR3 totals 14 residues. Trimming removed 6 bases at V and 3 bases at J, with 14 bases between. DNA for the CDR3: TGCGCCAGCAGCCAAACAGGGTTTGACTATGGCTACACCTTC. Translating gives CASSQTGFDYGYTF.

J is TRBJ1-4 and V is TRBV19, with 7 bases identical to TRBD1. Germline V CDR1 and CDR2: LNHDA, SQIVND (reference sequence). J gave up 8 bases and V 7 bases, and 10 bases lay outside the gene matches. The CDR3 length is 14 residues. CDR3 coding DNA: TGTGCCAGTATGCTTGGGGCGACAGGGGAAAAACTGTTTTTT. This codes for CASMLGATGEKLFF.

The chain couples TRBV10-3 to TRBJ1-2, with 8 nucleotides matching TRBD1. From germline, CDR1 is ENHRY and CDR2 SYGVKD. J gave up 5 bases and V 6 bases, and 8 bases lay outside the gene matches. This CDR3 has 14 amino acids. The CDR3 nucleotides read TGTGCCATCAGGGACGGACAGGGAGGGTATGGCTACACCTTC. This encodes CAIRDGQGGYGYTF.

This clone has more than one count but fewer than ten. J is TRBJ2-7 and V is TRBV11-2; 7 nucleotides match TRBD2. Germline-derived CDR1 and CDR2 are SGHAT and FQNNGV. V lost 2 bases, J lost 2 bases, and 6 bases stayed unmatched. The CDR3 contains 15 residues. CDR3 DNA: TGTGCCAGCAGCTTATGGGGCGGGAGAGCCTACGAGCAGTACTTC. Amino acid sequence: CASSLWGGRAYEQYF. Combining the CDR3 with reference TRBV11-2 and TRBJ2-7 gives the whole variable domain EAGVAQSPRYKIIEKRQSVAFWCNPISGHATLYWYQQILGQGPKLLIQFQNNGVVDDSQLPKDRFSAERLKGVDSTLKIQPAKLEDSAVYLCASSLWGGRAYEQYFGPGTRLTVT.

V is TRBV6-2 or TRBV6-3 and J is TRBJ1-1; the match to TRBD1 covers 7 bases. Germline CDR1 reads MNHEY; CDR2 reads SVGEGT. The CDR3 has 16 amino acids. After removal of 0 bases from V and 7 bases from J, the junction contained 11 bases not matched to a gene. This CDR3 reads CASSYSLHYRGIEAFF. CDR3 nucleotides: TGTGCCAGCAGTTACTCCCTCCACTACAGGGGAATTGAAGCTTTCTTT.

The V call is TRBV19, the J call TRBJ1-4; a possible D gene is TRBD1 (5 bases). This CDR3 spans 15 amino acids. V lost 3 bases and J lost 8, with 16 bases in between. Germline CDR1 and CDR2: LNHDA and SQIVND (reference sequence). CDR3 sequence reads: CASSMQKGMGEKLFF. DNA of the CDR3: TGTGCCAGTAGTATGCAGAAGGGGATGGGGGAAAAACTGTTTTTT.

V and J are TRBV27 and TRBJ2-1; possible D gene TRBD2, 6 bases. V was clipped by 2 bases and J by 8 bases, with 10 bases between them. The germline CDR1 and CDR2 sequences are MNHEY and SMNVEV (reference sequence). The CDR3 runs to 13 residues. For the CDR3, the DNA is TGTGCCAGCAGTTTAGGCAGGGAGGATGAGCAGTTCTTC. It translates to CASSLGREDEQFF.

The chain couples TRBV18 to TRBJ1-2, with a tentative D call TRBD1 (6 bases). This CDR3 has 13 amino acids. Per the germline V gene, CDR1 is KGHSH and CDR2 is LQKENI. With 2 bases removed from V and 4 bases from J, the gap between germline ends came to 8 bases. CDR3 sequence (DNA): TGTGCCAGCTCACCAGACAGGTCCTATGGCTACACCTTC. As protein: CASSPDRSYGYTF. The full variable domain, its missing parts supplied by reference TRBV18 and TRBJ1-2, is NAGVMQNPRHLVRRRGQEARLRCSPMKGHSHVYWYRQLPEEGLKFMVYLQKENIIDESGMPKERFSAEFPKEGPSILRIQQVVRGDSAAYFCASSPDRSYGYTFGSGTRLTVV.

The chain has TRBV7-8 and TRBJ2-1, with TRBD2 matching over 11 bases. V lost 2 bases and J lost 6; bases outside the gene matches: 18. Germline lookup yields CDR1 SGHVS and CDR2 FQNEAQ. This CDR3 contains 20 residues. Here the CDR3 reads CASSLRRGLAGGLGANEQFF. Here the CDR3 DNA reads TGTGCCAGCAGCTTACGAAGGGGGCTAGCGGGAGGCCTGGGAGCCAATGAGCAGTTCTTC.

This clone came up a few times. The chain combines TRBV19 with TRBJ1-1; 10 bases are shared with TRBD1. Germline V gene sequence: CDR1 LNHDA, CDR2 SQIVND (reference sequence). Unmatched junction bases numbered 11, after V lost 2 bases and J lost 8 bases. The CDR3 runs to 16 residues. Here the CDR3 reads CASSINGQGGQREAFF. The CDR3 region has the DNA TGTGCCAGTAGTATAAACGGACAGGGGGGTCAACGGGAAGCTTTCTTT.

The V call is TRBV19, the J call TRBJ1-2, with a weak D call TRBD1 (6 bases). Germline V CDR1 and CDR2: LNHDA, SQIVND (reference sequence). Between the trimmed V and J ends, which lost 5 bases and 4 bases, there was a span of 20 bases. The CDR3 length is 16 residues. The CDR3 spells CASSGQGSSLIYGYTF. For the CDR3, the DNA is TGTGCCAGTAGTGGCCAGGGGTCGTCACTGATCTATGGCTACACCTTC.

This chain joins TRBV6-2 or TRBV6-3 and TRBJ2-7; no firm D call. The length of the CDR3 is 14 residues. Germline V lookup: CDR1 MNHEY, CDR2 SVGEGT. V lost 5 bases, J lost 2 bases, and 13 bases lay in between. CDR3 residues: CASSQAGPTYEQYF. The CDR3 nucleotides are TGTGCCAGCAGTCAGGCAGGTCCTACCTACGAGCAGTACTTC.

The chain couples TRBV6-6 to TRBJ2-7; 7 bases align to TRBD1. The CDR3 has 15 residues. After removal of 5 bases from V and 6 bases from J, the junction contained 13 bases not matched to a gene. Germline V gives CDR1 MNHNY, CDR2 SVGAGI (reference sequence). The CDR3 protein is CASSSQPGQSVEQYF. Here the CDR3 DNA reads TGTGCCAGCAGTAGCCAGCCGGGACAGTCGGTCGAGCAGTACTTC.

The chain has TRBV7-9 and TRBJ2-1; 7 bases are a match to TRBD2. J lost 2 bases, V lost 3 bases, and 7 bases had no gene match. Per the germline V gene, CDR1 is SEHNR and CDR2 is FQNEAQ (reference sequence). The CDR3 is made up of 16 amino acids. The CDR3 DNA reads TGTGCCAGCAGCTTTTCTTCTAGCGGAACCTACAATGAGCAGTTCTTC. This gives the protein CASSFSSSGTYNEQFF.